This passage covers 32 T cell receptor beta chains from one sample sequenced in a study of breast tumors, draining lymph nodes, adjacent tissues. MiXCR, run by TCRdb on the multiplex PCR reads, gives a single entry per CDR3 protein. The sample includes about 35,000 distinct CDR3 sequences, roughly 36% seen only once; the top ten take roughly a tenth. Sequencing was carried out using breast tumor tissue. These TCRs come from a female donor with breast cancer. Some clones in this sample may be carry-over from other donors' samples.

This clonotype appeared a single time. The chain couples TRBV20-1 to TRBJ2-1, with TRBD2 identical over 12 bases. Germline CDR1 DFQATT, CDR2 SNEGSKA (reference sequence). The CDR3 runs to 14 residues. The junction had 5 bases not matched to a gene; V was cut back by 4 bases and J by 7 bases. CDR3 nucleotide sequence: TGCAGTGCTATCCCCACTAGCGGGAGGAATGAGCAGTTCTTC. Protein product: CSAIPTSGRNEQFF.

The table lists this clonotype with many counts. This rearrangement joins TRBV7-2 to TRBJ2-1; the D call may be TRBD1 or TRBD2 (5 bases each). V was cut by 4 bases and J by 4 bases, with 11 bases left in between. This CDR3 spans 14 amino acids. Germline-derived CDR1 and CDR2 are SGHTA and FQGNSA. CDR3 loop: CASSSGTRYNEQFF. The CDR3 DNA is TGTGCCAGCAGCTCCGGGACCAGATACAATGAGCAGTTCTTC.

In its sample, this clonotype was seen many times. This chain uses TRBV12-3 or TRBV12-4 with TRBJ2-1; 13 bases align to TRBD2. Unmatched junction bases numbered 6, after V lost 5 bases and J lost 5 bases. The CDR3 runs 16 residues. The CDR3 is CASSPWTSGSHNEQFF. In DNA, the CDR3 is TGTGCCAGCAGTCCGTGGACTAGCGGGAGCCACAATGAGCAGTTCTTC.

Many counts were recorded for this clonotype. CDR3 bases: TGCAGTGCTCCTCGGACTAGCGGGAGGGTTGAGACCCAGTACTTC. Residues: CSAPRTSGRVETQYF. The chain uses TRBV20-1 and TRBJ2-5, with TRBD2 matching over 15 bases. Germline-derived CDR1 and CDR2 are DFQATT and SNEGSKA (reference sequence). V lost 5 bases to trimming and J lost 5 bases; unmatched junction nucleotides: 6. The CDR3 consists of 15 residues.

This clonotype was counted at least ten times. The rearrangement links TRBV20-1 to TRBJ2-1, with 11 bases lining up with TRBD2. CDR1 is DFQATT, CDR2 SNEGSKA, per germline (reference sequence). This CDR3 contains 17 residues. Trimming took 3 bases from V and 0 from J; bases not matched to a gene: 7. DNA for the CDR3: TGCAGTGCTAGGAAAATAGCGGGAGGGTTCTCCTACAATGAGCAGTTCTTC. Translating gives CSARKIAGGFSYNEQFF.

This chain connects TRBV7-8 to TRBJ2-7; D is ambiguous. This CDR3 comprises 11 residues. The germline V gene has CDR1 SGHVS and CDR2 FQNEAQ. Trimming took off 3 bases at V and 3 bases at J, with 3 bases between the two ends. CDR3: CASSFNYEQYF. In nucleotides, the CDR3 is TGTGCCAGCAGCTTTAACTACGAGCAGTACTTC.

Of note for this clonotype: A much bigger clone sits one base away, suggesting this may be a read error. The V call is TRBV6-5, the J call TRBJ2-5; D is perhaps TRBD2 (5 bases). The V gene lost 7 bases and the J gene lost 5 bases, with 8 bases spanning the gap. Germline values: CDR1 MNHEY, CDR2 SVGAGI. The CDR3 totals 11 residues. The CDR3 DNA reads TGTGCCAGCACCTGGGAGGAGACCCAGTACTTC. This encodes CASTWEETQYF.

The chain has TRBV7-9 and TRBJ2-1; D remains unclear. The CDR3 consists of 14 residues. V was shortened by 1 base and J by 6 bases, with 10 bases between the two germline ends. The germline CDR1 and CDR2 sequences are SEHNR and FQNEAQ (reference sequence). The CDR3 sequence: CASSLGVGVNEQFF. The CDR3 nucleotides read TGTGCCAGCAGCTTAGGGGTAGGTGTCAATGAGCAGTTCTTC. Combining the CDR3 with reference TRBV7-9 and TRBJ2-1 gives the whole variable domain DTGVSQNPRHKITKRGQNVTFRCDPISEHNRLYWYRQTLGQGPEFLTYFQNEAQLEKSRLLSDRFSAERPKGSFSTLEIQRTEQGDSAMYLCASSLGVGVNEQFFGPGTRLTVL.

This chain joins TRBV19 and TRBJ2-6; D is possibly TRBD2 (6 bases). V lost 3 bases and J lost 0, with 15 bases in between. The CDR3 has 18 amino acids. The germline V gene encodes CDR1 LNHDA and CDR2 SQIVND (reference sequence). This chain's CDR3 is CASSMKRVSISGANVLTF. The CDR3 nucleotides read TGTGCCAGTAGTATGAAGCGGGTGTCTATCTCTGGGGCCAACGTCCTGACTTTC.

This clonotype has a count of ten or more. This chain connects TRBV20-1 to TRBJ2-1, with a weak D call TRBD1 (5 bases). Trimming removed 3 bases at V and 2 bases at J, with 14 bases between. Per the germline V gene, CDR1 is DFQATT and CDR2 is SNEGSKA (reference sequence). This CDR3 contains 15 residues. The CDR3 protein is CSASTEQETYNEQFF. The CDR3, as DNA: TGCAGTGCTAGCACAGAACAGGAAACCTACAATGAGCAGTTCTTC.

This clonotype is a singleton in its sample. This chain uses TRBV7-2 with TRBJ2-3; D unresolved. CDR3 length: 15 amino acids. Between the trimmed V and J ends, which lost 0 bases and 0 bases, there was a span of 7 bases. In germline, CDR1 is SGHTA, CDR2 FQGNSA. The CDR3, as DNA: TGTGCCAGCAGCTTAGCGGTGCGCAGCACAGATACGCAGTATTTT. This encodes CASSLAVRSTDTQYF. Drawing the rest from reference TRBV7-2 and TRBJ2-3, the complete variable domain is GAGVSQSPSNKVTEKGKDVELRCDPISGHTALYWYRQSLGQGLEFLIYFQGNSAPDKSGLPSDRFSAERTGGSVSTLTIQRTQQEDSAVYLCASSLAVRSTDTQYFGPGTRLTVL.

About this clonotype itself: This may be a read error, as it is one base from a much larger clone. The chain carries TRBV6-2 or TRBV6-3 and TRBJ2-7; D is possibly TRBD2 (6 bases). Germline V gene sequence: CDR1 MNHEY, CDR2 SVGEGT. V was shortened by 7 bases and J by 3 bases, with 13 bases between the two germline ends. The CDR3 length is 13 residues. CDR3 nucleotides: TGTGCCAGCACACTAGCAGGCCGCTACGAGCAGTACTTC. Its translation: CASTLAGRYEQYF.

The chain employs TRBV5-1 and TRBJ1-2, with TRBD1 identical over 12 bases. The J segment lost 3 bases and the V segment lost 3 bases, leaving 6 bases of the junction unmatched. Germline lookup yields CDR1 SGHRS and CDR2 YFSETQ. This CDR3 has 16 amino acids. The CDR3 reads CASSSRDRGRDYGYTF. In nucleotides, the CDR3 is TGCGCCAGCAGCTCCCGGGACAGGGGGCGAGACTATGGCTACACCTTC.

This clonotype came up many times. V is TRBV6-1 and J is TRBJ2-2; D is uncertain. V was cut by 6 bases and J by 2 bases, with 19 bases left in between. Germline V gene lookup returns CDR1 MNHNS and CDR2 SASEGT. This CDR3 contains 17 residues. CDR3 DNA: TGTGCCAGCAGCGCCTTGTGGTCAGAGGTCAACACCGGGGAGCTGTTTTTT. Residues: CASSALWSEVNTGELFF.

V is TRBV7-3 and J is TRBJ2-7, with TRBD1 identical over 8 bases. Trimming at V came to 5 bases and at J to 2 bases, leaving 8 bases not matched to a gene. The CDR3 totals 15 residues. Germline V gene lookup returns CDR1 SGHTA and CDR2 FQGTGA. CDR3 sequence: CASSQGAGGTYEQYF. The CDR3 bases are TGTGCCAGCAGCCAGGGGGCAGGGGGTACCTACGAGCAGTACTTC. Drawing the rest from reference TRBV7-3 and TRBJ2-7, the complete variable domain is GAGVSQTPSNKVTEKGKYVELRCDPISGHTALYWYRQSLGQGPEFLIYFQGTGAADDSGLPNDRFFAVRPEGSVSTLKIQRTERGDSAVYLCASSQGAGGTYEQYFGPGTRLTVT.

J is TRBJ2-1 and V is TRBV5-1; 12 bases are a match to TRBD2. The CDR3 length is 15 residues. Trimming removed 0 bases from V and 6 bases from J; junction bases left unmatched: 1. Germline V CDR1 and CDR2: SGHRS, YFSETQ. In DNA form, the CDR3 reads TGCGCCAGCAGCTTGGGACTAGCGGGAGCCAATGAGCAGTTCTTC. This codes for CASSLGLAGANEQFF. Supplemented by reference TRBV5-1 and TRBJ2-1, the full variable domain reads KAGVTQTPRYLIKTRGQQVTLSCSPISGHRSVSWYQQTPGQGLQFLFEYFSETQRNKGNFPGRFSGRQFSNSRSEMNVSTLELGDSALYLCASSLGLAGANEQFFGPGTRLTVL.

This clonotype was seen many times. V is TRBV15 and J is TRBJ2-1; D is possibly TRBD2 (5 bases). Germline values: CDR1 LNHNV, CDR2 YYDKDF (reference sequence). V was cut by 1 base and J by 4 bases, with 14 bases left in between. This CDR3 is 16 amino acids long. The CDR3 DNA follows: TGTGCCACCAGCAGAGTTCCAGCGGATAAATACAATGAGCAGTTCTTC. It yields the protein CATSRVPADKYNEQFF. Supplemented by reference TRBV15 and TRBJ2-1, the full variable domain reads DAMVIQNPRYQVTQFGKPVTLSCSQTLNHNVMYWYQQKSSQAPKLLFHYYDKDFNNEADTPDNFQSRRPNTSFCFLDIRSPGLGDTAMYLCATSRVPADKYNEQFFGPGTRLTVL.

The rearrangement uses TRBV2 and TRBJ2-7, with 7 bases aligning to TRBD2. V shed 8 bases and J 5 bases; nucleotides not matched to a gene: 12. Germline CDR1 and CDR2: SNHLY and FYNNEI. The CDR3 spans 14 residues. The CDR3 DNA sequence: TGTGCCAGCCGTTTCCGGGGCGGGAGTCACGAGCAGTACTTC. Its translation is CASRFRGGSHEQYF.

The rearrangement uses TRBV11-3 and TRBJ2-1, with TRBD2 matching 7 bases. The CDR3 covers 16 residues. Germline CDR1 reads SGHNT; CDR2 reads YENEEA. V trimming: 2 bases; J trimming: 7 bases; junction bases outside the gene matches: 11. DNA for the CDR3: TGTGCCAGCAGCTTAAGTTCTGGGGGGGGGAGGAATGAGCAGTTCTTC. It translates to CASSLSSGGGRNEQFF.

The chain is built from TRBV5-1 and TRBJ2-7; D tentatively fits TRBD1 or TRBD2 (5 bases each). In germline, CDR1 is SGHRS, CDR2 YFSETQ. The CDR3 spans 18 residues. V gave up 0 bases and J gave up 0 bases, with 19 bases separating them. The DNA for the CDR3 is TGCGCCAGCAGCTTGGCTATTGGGGGAGTAGCGTACTCCTACGAGCAGTACTTC. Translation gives CASSLAIGGVAYSYEQYF.

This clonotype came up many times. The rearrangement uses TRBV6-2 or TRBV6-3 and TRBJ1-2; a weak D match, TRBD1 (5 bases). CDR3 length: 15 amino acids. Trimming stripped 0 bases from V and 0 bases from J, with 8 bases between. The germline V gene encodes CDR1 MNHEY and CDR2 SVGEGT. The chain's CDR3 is CASSYSDRANYGYTF. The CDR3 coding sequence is TGTGCCAGCAGTTACTCCGACAGAGCTAACTATGGCTACACCTTC.

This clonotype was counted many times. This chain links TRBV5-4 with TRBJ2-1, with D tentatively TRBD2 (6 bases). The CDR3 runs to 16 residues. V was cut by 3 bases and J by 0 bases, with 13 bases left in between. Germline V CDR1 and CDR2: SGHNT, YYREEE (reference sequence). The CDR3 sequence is CASSSGGFDSYNEQFF. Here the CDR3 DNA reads TGTGCCAGCAGCTCTGGAGGGTTCGACTCCTACAATGAGCAGTTCTTC.

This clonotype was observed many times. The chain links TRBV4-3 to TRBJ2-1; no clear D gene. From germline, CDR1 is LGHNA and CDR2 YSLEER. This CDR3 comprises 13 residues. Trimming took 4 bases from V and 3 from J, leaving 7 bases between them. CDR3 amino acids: CASSRSFYNEQFF. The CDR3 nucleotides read TGCGCCAGCAGCCGCTCATTCTACAATGAGCAGTTCTTC.

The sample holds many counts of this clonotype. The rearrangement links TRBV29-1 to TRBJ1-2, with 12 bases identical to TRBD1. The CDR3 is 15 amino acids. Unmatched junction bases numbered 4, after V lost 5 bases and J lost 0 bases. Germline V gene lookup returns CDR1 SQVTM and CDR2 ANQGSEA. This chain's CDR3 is CSVSGTGGSNYGYTF. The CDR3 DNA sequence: TGCAGCGTTTCAGGGACAGGGGGCTCTAACTATGGCTACACCTTC.

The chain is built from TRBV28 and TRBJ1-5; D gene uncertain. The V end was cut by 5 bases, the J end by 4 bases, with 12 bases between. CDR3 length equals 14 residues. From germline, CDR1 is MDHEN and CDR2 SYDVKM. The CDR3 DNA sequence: TGTGCCAGCAGTCCCGGGGTCTTGAATCAGCCCCAGCATTTT. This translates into CASSPGVLNQPQHF.

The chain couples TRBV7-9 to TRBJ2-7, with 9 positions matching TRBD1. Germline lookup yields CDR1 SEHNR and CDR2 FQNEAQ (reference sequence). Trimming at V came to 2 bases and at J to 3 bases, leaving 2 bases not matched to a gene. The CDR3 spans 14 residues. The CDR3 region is CASSLRDRVYEQYF. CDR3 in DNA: TGTGCCAGCAGCTTACGGGACAGGGTCTACGAGCAGTACTTC. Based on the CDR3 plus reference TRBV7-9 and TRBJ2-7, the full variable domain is DTGVSQNPRHKITKRGQNVTFRCDPISEHNRLYWYRQTLGQGPEFLTYFQNEAQLEKSRLLSDRFSAERPKGSFSTLEIQRTEQGDSAMYLCASSLRDRVYEQYFGPGTRLTVT.

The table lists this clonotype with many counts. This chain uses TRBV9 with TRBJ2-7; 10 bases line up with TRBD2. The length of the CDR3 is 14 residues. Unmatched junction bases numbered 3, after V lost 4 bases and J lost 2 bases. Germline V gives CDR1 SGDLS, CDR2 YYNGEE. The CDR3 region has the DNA TGTGCCAGCAGCCCTAGCGGGAGCCCCTACGAGCAGTACTTC. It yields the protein CASSPSGSPYEQYF.

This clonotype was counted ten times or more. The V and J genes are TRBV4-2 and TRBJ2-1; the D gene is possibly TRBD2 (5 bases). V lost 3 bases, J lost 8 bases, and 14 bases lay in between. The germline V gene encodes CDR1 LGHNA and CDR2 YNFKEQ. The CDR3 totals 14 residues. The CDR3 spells CASSQAGASDEQFF. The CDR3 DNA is TGTGCCAGCAGCCAGGCGGGCGCAAGCGATGAGCAGTTCTTC.

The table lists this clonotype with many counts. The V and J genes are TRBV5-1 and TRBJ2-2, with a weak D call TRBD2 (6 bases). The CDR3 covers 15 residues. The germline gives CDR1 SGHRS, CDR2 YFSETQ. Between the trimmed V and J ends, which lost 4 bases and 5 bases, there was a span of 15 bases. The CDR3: CASSTGTPGTGELFF. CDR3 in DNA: TGCGCCAGCAGCACCGGGACTCCTGGAACCGGGGAGCTGTTTTTT.

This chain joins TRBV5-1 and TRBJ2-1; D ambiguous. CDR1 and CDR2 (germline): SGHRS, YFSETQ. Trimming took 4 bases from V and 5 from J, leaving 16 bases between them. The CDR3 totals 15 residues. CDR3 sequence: CASSPRLTTDNEQFF. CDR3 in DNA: TGCGCCAGCAGCCCAAGACTCACGACCGACAATGAGCAGTTCTTC.

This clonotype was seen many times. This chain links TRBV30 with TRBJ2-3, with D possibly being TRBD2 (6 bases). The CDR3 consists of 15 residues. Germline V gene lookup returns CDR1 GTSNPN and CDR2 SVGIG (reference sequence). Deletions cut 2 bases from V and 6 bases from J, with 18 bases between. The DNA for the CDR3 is TGTGCCTGGAGTATCGGCGGGGCGTCCATGGATACGCAGTATTTT. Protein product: CAWSIGGASMDTQYF.

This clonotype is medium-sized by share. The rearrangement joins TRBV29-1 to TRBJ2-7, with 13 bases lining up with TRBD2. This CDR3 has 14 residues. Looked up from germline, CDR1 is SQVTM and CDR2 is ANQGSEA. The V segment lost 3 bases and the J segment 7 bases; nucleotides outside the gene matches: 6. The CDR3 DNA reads TGCAGCGTTGATGGACTAGCGGGAGTTCGTGAGCAGTACTTC. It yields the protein CSVDGLAGVREQYF.